This T cell receptor (beta chain) was observed in a study of T cells in Graves' hyperthyroidism and ophthalmopathy. Researchers took RNA transcripts and amplified the TCR beta CDR3 regions from them. The HTBI set primed first-round TCR CDR3 RT-PCR. Using its own MiXCR run on the multiplex PCR reads, TCRdb lists one record per CDR3 protein. This table holds around 300,000 distinct CDR3 sequences, roughly 13% found once. Deletions cut 8 bases from V and 7 bases from J, with 21 bases between. CDR3 length: 15 amino acids. Germline V gene data show CDR1 as SGHRS and CDR2 as YFSETQ. Points from the study as a whole: A 13 V-J signature model discriminated ophthalmopathy versus stable hyperthyroidism.

When ophthalmopathy did not progress within 18 months, Graves' hyperthyroidism was considered stable. Pregnant or lactating patients were excluded, as were those with uncontrolled infection or other autoimmune disease. The authors obtained PBMCs from more than 8 ml of fresh peripheral blood. On this clonotype itself: Its antigen is as yet unknown.

The chain joins TRBV5-1 to TRBJ2-2; tentatively, D is TRBD1 (6 bases). This clonotype originated in a middle-aged woman with Graves' hyperthyroidism. What was sequenced was blood. CDR3 in amino acids: CASTGQLLVGGELFF. The DNA of the CDR3 is TGCGCCAGTACCGGACAGTTGTTGGTCGGCGGGGAGCTGTTTTTT.